A selection of T cell receptor beta chains follows, all from one sample in a study of cytotoxic CD8 clonotypes in ibrutinib-treated CLL. Here immunoSEQ multiplex PCR was the method, and the copy in TCRdb shows in-frame clones only, minus some. The sample includes 250,000 to 350,000 clones, approximately 79% seen only once; the top ten take roughly 5.7%. Specimen: PBMCs, collected at disease progression, from a patient treated with ibrutinib. The receptors were sampled from a human donor with chronic lymphocytic leukemia. Each CDR3 is given with its conserved first and last residue. A D gene is named only where the DNA matches it firmly. Clone size is not always given. Where it is, it says once, few, many or a class for expanded clones.

d_gene,j_gene,v_gene,abundance,CDR3aa,CDR3nt
NA,TRBJ2-7,TRBV12-5,NA,CASGGNVDYEQYF,TGTGCTAGTGGGGGTAACGTAGATTACGAGCAGTACTTC
NA,TRBJ1-2,TRBV13,NA,CASSFGGSFYGYTF,TGTGCCAGCAGCTTCGGGGGTTCTTTCTATGGCTACACCTTC
NA,TRBJ1-4,TRBV14,NA,CASSKGDSTNEKLFF,TGTGCCAGCAGTAAAGGAGATTCAACTAATGAAAAACTGTTTTTT
NA,TRBJ1-1,TRBV5-6,NA,CASSPPGRGMNTEAFF,TGTGCCAGCAGCCCGCCCGGTAGGGGCATGAACACTGAAGCTTTCTTT
NA,TRBJ2-2,TRBV10-3,once,CAISESRGANTGELFF,TGTGCCATCAGTGAGTCTCGGGGGGCTAACACCGGGGAGCTGTTTTTT
NA,TRBJ1-5,TRBV6-1,NA,CASSEAWTAYSNQPQHF,TGTGCCAGCAGTGAAGCCTGGACAGCGTATAGCAATCAGCCCCAGCATTTT
TRBD1,TRBJ1-5,TRBV7-9,NA,CASSNDRGGNQPQHF,TGTGCCAGCAGCAATGACAGGGGTGGCAATCAGCCCCAGCATTTT
TRBD1,TRBJ2-7,TRBV6-4,NA,CASSGTGPYEQYF,TGTGCCAGCAGCGGGACAGGACCCTACGAGCAGTACTTC
TRBD1,TRBJ2-7,TRBV4-3,few,CASSQAGTGTYEQYF,TGCGCCAGCAGCCAAGCCGGGACAGGGACCTACGAGCAGTACTTC
NA,TRBJ2-1,TRBV7-3,NA,CASSLREIDEQFF,TGTGCCAGCAGCTTAAGGGAGATCGATGAGCAGTTCTTC
NA,TRBJ1-5,TRBV5-6,NA,CASSGGDSNQPQHF,TGTGCCAGCAGCGGGGGGGACAGCAATCAGCCCCAGCATTTT
NA,TRBJ1-2,TRBV19,few,CASSARGGGYTF,TGTGCCAGTAGTGCCAGGGGAGGCGGCTACACCTTC
NA,TRBJ2-5,TRBV7-8,NA,CASSSDPGETQYF,TGTGCCAGCAGCTCCGACCCGGGGGAGACCCAGTACTTC
NA,TRBJ2-5,TRBV27,NA,CASSLGETQYF,TGTGCCAGCTCTCTTGGAGAGACCCAGTACTTC
NA,TRBJ2-5,TRBV6-6,NA,CASSYSGERQYF,TGTGCCAGCAGTTACTCCGGTGAGAGACAGTACTTC
TRBD2,TRBJ2-5,TRBV2,NA,CASSEALAGARETQYF,TGTGCCAGCAGTGAAGCACTAGCGGGAGCACGGGAGACCCAGTACTTC
TRBD2,TRBJ2-7,TRBV28,NA,CASSPALAGGYEQYF,TGTGCCAGCAGTCCGGCGCTAGCGGGAGGATACGAGCAGTACTTC
NA,TRBJ1-3,TRBV5-1,NA,CASSPTTIGNTIYF,TGCGCCAGCAGCCCTACTACCATCGGAAACACCATATATTTT
TRBD2,TRBJ2-3,TRBV11-3,NA,CASSHTGTRSTDTQYF,TGTGCCAGCAGCCATACCGGGACTAGAAGCACAGATACGCAGTATTTT
NA,TRBJ1-4,TRBV6-6,NA,CASTMGRLNEKLFF,TGTGCCAGCACCATGGGCAGGCTGAATGAAAAACTGTTTTTT
NA,TRBJ1-2,TRBV5-4,NA,CASSLGGARGYTF,TGTGCCAGCAGTTTGGGCGGGGCGCGGGGCTACACCTTC
NA,TRBJ1-2,TRBV7-9,NA,CASSPGASARYGYTF,TGTGCCAGCAGCCCAGGGGCTTCGGCGAGGTATGGCTACACCTTC
NA,TRBJ2-3,TRBV19,NA,CASSMGPTVDTQYF,TGTGCCAGTAGTATGGGACCGACGGTAGATACGCAGTATTTT
TRBD1,TRBJ1-2,TRBV11-2,NA,CASSWWTGEYYGYTF,TGTGCCAGCAGCTGGTGGACAGGGGAATACTATGGCTACACCTTC
NA,TRBJ1-1,TRBV7-8,NA,CASGAYSRSTGYTEAFF,TGTGCCAGCGGAGCTTACTCCCGTTCGACAGGTTACACTGAAGCTTTCTTT
NA,TRBJ2-7,TRBV5-1,NA,CASSRDSFYEQYF,TGCGCCAGCAGCCGGGACTCCTTCTACGAGCAGTACTTC
NA,TRBJ2-7,TRBV11-2,once,CASSRLRNGQSDEQYF,TGTGCCAGCAGCCGCCTAAGAAACGGACAGTCTGACGAGCAGTACTTC
NA,TRBJ2-7,TRBV6-5,NA,CASHGLNYEQYF,TGTGCCAGCCACGGGCTAAACTACGAGCAGTACTTC
TRBD1,TRBJ1-1,TRBV19,NA,CASSTLDRGPDTEAFF,TGTGCCAGTAGTACACTAGACAGGGGGCCGGACACTGAAGCTTTCTTT
NA,TRBJ1-5,TRBV6-5,NA,CASSYSSRTQPQHF,TGTGCCAGCAGTTACTCGAGCAGGACTCAGCCCCAGCATTTT
TRBD1,TRBJ2-7,TRBV7-3,NA,CASSLTGQGLREQYF,TGTGCCAGCAGCTTAACGGGACAGGGGCTGAGGGAGCAGTACTTC
NA,TRBJ2-3,TRBV15,NA,CATSGHITDTQYF,TGTGCCACCAGCGGACATATCACAGATACGCAGTATTTT
TRBD1,TRBJ2-1,TRBV7-3,NA,CASSLDRALNEQFF,TGTGCCAGCAGCTTGGACAGGGCCCTAAATGAGCAGTTCTTC
NA,TRBJ1-3,TRBV7-2,NA,CASSRVSSGNTIYF,TGTGCCAGCAGCCGAGTGAGCTCTGGAAACACCATATATTTT
NA,TRBJ2-6,TRBV7-2,NA,CASSTLLGANVLTF,TGTGCCAGCAGCACCCTGTTAGGGGCCAACGTCCTGACTTTC
NA,TRBJ1-1,TRBV2,NA,CASSDTPERNTEAFF,TGTGCCAGCAGTGACACTCCCGAACGGAACACTGAAGCTTTCTTT
TRBD1,TRBJ2-2,TRBV9,NA,CASSDTGGSGELFF,TGTGCCAGCAGCGATACAGGGGGCTCCGGGGAGCTGTTTTTT
TRBD1,TRBJ2-7,TRBV19,NA,CASSSPHPTGNPDEQYF,TGTGCCAGTAGTTCCCCACACCCGACAGGGAACCCAGACGAGCAGTACTTC
NA,TRBJ2-7,TRBV7-2,NA,CASSRSSLYEQYF,TGTGCCAGCAGCCGCTCTAGTCTCTACGAGCAGTACTTC
NA,TRBJ2-2,TRBV9,few,CASSVDRGAANTGELFF,TGTGCCAGCAGCGTAGATAGGGGGGCCGCGAACACCGGGGAGCTGTTTTTT
TRBD2,TRBJ2-1,TRBV27,NA,CARPTSGGNNEQFF,TGTGCCAGACCCACTAGCGGGGGGAACAATGAGCAGTTCTTC
TRBD1,TRBJ1-3,TRBV4-1,NA,CASSQGTGNAGNTIYF,TGCGCCAGCAGCCAAGGGACAGGGAACGCTGGAAACACCATATATTTT